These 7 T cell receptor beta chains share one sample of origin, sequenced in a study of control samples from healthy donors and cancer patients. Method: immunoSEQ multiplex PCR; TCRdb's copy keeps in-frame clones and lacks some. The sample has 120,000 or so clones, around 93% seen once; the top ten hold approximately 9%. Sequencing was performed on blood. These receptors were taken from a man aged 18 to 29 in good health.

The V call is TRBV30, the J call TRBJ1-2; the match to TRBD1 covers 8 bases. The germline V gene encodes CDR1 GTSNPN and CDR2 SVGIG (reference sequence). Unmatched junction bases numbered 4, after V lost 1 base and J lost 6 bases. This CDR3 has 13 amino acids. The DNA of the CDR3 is TGTGCCTGGAGTGCCTGGACAGGGAATGGCTACACCTTC. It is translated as CAWSAWTGNGYTF.

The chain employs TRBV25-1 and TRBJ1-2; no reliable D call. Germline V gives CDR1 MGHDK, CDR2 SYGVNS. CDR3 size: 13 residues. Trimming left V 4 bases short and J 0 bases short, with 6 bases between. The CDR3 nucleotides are TGTGCCAGCAGTGGGGAAGCTAACTATGGCTACACCTTC. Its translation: CASSGEANYGYTF.

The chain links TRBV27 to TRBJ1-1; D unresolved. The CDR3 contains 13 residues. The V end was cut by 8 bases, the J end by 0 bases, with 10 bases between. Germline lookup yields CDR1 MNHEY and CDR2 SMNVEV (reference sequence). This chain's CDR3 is CASAQQLNTEAFF. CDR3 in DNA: TGTGCCAGCGCGCAACAGTTGAACACTGAAGCTTTCTTT.

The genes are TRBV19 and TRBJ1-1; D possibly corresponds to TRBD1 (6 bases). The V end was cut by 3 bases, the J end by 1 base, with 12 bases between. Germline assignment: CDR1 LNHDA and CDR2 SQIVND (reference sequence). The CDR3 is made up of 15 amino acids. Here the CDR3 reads CASSITGTRNTEAFF. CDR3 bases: TGTGCCAGTAGTATCACCGGGACAAGGAACACTGAAGCTTTCTTT.

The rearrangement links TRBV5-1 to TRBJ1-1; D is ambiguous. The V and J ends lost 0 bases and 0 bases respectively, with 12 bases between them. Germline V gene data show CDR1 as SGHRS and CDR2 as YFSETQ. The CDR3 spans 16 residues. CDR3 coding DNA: TGCGCCAGCAGCTTGGAGGCCGGAGAGGTGAACACTGAAGCTTTCTTT. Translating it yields CASSLEAGEVNTEAFF.

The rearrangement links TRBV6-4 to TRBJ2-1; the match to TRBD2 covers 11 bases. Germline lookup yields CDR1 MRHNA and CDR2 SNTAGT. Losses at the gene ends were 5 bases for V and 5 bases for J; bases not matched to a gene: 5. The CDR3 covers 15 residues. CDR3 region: CASSSGTSGDNEQFF. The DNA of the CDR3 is TGTGCCAGCAGTTCCGGGACTAGCGGCGACAATGAGCAGTTCTTC.

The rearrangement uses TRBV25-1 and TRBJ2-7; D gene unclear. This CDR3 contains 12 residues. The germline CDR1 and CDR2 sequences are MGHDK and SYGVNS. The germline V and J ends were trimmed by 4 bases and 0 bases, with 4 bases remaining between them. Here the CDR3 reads CASSAGSYEQYF. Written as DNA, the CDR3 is TGTGCCAGCAGTGCCGGCTCCTACGAGCAGTACTTC.